This T cell receptor beta chain comes out of a study of T cell repertoires in cytomegalovirus infection. Study-wide context: Matching HLA type and CMV infection were both indicated by public TCR beta signatures.

Study-level results: The ex vivo response showed dominance by HLA-C-restricted CMV-specific TCR beta clonotypes.

The CDR3 consists of 18 residues. V trimming: 3 bases; J trimming: 5 bases; junction bases outside the gene matches: 13. The germline V gene encodes CDR1 SNHLY and CDR2 FYNNEI. Each CDR3 protein is one row after TCRdb ran MiXCR on the reads. This sample carries 200,000 to 250,000 distinct CDR3 sequences, roughly 6.5% of them seen once, and the ten largest clones take roughly 6.5%. This clonotype was counted a few times. No antigen is known for it. The sequence was obtained from a human donor in good health (CMV status not recorded). Some clones in this sample may be carry-over from other donors' samples. Sequenced sample: PBMCs. This chain uses TRBV2 with TRBJ1-6; 7 bases are shared with TRBD1. The CDR3 sequence is CASSDLSFGTANNSPLHF. CDR3 nucleotides: TGTGCCAGCAGTGATTTGTCTTTCGGGACAGCCAATAATTCACCCCTCCACTTT.